This entry lists 17 T cell receptor beta chains sequenced from one sample in a study of OX40 agonist ivuxolimab in advanced cancers. Measured with immunoSEQ multiplex PCR; TCRdb has only the in-frame clones, and not every one. This sample has fewer than 70,000 clones; under 95% occur once, and the top ten carry roughly 0.45%. The sample here was CD4+ or CD8+ T cells sorted from blood, taken in a trial of the OX40 agonist ivuxolimab. The receptor source for this set is an adult with an advanced solid tumor such as melanoma, head and neck, liver or kidney cancer.

This chain uses TRBV9 with TRBJ1-1, with 9 bases that match TRBD1. This CDR3 has 16 residues. J gave up 4 bases and V 4 bases, and 11 bases lay outside the gene matches. CDR1 and CDR2 from the germline V gene are SGDLS and YYNGEE. The CDR3 is CASSRWEGQGSTEAFF. CDR3 DNA: TGTGCCAGCAGCCGATGGGAGGGACAGGGTTCCACTGAAGCTTTCTTT.

The genes are TRBV7-8 and TRBJ2-3; 9 positions match TRBD2. Germline V gives CDR1 SGHVS, CDR2 FQNEAQ. Unmatched junction bases numbered 6, after V lost 4 bases and J lost 4 bases. The CDR3 is made up of 15 amino acids. This CDR3 reads CASSSVGGRADTQYF. For the CDR3, the DNA is TGTGCCAGCAGCTCCGTGGGCGGGAGGGCAGATACGCAGTATTTT.

V is TRBV16 and J is TRBJ1-1, with 7 nucleotides matching TRBD1. Germline-derived CDR1 and CDR2 are KGHSY and FQNENV. The CDR3 extends over 14 amino acids. V gave up 2 bases and J gave up 13 bases; unmatched junction bases: 13. CDR3 DNA: TGTGCCAGCAGCCAAATCCTAACAGGGGCAGGTGGTTTCTTT. This translates into CASSQILTGAGGFF.

The chain recombines TRBV6-5 with TRBJ2-4, with 9 bases lining up with TRBD1. Germline CDR1 and CDR2: MNHEY and SVGAGI. The CDR3 covers 16 residues. V shed 3 bases, J shed 6 bases, and the junction held 9 bases outside the gene matches. As DNA, the CDR3 is TGTGCCAGCAGTTATCAATGGACAGGGGCCTTAAACATTCAGTACTTC. Residues: CASSYQWTGALNIQYF.

This chain uses TRBV6-1 with TRBJ2-5; perhaps D is TRBD1 or TRBD2 (5 bases each). The CDR3 is 14 amino acids. Trimming removed 4 bases from V and 1 base from J, with 10 bases in between. Germline assignment: CDR1 MNHNS and CDR2 SASEGT. The CDR3 sequence is CASSGGTVQETQYF. DNA of the CDR3: TGTGCCAGCAGTGGAGGGACGGTCCAAGAGACCCAGTACTTC.

The V call is TRBV2, the J call TRBJ2-3; D gene ambiguous. This CDR3 is 12 amino acids long. Germline V CDR1 and CDR2: SNHLY, FYNNEI. V lost 7 bases to trimming and J lost 4 bases, with 9 bases between them. This CDR3 reads CASKSGADTQYF. The CDR3 DNA reads TGTGCCAGCAAATCAGGCGCAGATACGCAGTATTTT. The entire variable domain, with the rest obtained from reference TRBV2 and TRBJ2-3, is as follows: EPEVTQTPSHQVTQMGQEVILRCVPISNHLYFYWYRQILGQKVEFLVSFYNNEISEKSEIFDDQFSVERPDGSNFTLKIRSTKLEDSAMYFCASKSGADTQYFGPGTRLTVL.

This clone has a single count. The chain carries TRBV11-2 and TRBJ2-1; D ambiguous. This CDR3 contains 14 residues. Germline assignment: CDR1 SGHAT and CDR2 FQNNGV. The V gene lost 4 bases and the J gene lost 7 bases, with 14 bases spanning the gap. DNA of the CDR3: TGTGCCAGCAGCTCCCCGGTCCTAAGGAATGAGCAGTTCTTC. It specifies CASSSPVLRNEQFF.

The J gene is TRBJ2-7, the V gene TRBV29-1, with TRBD1 matching 8 bases. V lost 2 bases and J lost 4; bases outside the gene matches: 4. This CDR3 is built from 13 residues. Looked up from germline, CDR1 is SQVTM and CDR2 is ANQGSEA. Here the CDR3 DNA reads TGCAGCGTTGAACGTCAGGGGGCTTACGAGCAGTACTTC. This gives the protein CSVERQGAYEQYF.

The V gene is TRBV2, the J gene TRBJ2-1, with D maybe TRBD1 (6 bases). The CDR3 runs 15 residues. The V gene's germline CDR1 is SNHLY and CDR2 FYNNEI. Trimming cost V 4 bases and J 4 bases, with 14 bases left between them. The CDR3 here is CASSVWGPGYNEQFF. DNA of the CDR3: TGTGCCAGCAGTGTATGGGGGCCAGGTTACAATGAGCAGTTCTTC. The complete variable domain, with remaining parts taken from reference TRBV2 and TRBJ2-1, reads EPEVTQTPSHQVTQMGQEVILRCVPISNHLYFYWYRQILGQKVEFLVSFYNNEISEKSEIFDDQFSVERPDGSNFTLKIRSTKLEDSAMYFCASSVWGPGYNEQFFGPGTRLTVL.

The V call is TRBV10-2, the J call TRBJ1-5, with D tentatively TRBD1 (5 bases). Between the trimmed V and J ends, which lost 0 bases and 4 bases, there was a span of 7 bases. CDR1 and CDR2 from the germline V gene are WSHSY and SAAADI. CDR3 length: 14 amino acids. The CDR3 DNA reads TGCGCCAGCAGTGAGTCCGGGGGGAATCAGCCCCAGCATTTT. Amino acid sequence: CASSESGGNQPQHF.

The chain joins TRBV5-1 to TRBJ2-3; 7 bases fit TRBD1. The length of the CDR3 is 14 residues. CDR1 and CDR2 from the germline V gene are SGHRS and YFSETQ. The V segment lost 3 bases and the J segment 3 bases; nucleotides outside the gene matches: 4. This CDR3 reads CASSYRQGTDTQYF. As DNA, the CDR3 is TGCGCCAGCAGCTACCGACAGGGAACAGATACGCAGTATTTT.

This chain connects TRBV27 to TRBJ2-3; D is uncertain. Germline V lookup: CDR1 MNHEY, CDR2 SMNVEV (reference sequence). Trimming left V 5 bases short and J 0 bases short, with 3 bases between. The CDR3 loop spans 12 amino acids. CDR3 bases: TGTGCCAGCAGTCAGAGCACAGATACGCAGTATTTT. This translates into CASSQSTDTQYF.

The count of this clone is one. This chain uses TRBV9 with TRBJ1-2; the D gene is possibly TRBD1 (5 bases). The CDR3 loop spans 17 amino acids. The ends were cut back, 2 bases at V and 4 bases at J, with 21 bases in the middle. Germline CDR1 SGDLS, CDR2 YYNGEE. The CDR3 region is CASSVTIGGTYGYGYTF. The CDR3 DNA follows: TGTGCCAGCAGCGTCACTATAGGAGGGACGTACGGCTATGGCTACACCTTC.

The gene calls are TRBV5-1 and TRBJ2-2, with TRBD1 matching over 7 bases. This CDR3 is built from 14 residues. The germline gives CDR1 SGHRS, CDR2 YFSETQ. The V segment lost 4 bases and the J segment 3 bases; nucleotides outside the gene matches: 3. The chain's CDR3 is CASSRDRDTGELFF. The CDR3 bases are TGCGCCAGCAGCAGAGACAGGGACACCGGGGAGCTGTTTTTT.

V and J are TRBV7-9 and TRBJ2-2; D gene ambiguous. Trimming cost V 0 bases and J 4 bases, with 6 bases left between them. CDR1 and CDR2 (germline): SEHNR, FQNEAQ (reference sequence). The CDR3 is 14 residues long. Here the CDR3 DNA reads TGTGCCAGCAGCTTAGCGATGGCCACCGGGGAGCTGTTTTTT. Amino acid sequence: CASSLAMATGELFF.

The chain links TRBV18 to TRBJ2-5; D is possibly TRBD1 or TRBD2 (5 bases each). The CDR3 extends over 13 amino acids. Trimming took 5 bases from V and 5 from J, leaving 12 bases between them. CDR1 and CDR2 (germline): KGHSH, LQKENI. The chain's CDR3 is CASSGRDGETQYF. The CDR3 region has the DNA TGTGCCAGCTCAGGTCGGGACGGTGAGACCCAGTACTTC.

The sample holds one count of this clone. The chain carries TRBV18 and TRBJ2-5; TRBD2 agrees at 9 bases. CDR3 length: 16 residues. Germline trimming cut 4 bases from V and 5 bases from J; bases unmatched to any gene: 11. Germline V lookup: CDR1 KGHSH, CDR2 LQKENI. In DNA, the CDR3 is TGTGCCAGCTCACTACCGGGACTAGCAGTAGCGGAGACCCAGTACTTC. It is translated as CASSLPGLAVAETQYF.